A selection of T cell receptor beta chains follows, all from one sample in a study of T-cell reconstitution after alpha-beta-depleted transplantation in children. A single record per CDR3 protein comes from TCRdb applying MiXCR to the PCR reads. The table has under 6,500 distinct CDR3 sequences, 15% to 20% seen once. The input for sequencing was PBMCs, mostly from graft donor cells, taken 60 days after TCRalphabeta/CD19-depleted stem cell transplant. The source is a male patient younger than 18 who had a stem cell transplant for acute myeloid leukemia, so the T cells may come from the graft donor. Both conserved end residues are part of each CDR3. D genes are given only for firm matches. Part of the rows lack a size; the others show once, few, many or a class for expanded clones.

V,J,size,D,DNA,CDR3
TRBV7-9,TRBJ2-1,-,-,TGTGCCAGCAGCTTACCAGGGAATGAGCAGTTCTTC,CASSLPGNEQFF
TRBV27,TRBJ2-1,medium-sized,TRBD2,TGTGCCAGCAGTTTAGCGGGAGGGGCATCGGTCGAGCAGTTCTTC,CASSLAGGASVEQFF
TRBV20-1,TRBJ2-3,-,-,TGCAGTGCTAGTTTTGGCACAGATACGCAGTATTTT,CSASFGTDTQYF
TRBV4-3,TRBJ2-7,-,TRBD1,TGCGCCAGCAGCCAAGATGACAGGGACGAGCAGTACTTC,CASSQDDRDEQYF
TRBV7-9,TRBJ2-6,medium-sized,-,TGTGCCAGCAGCTTTACAGGGCAGAGGCCTGGGGCCAACGTCCTGACTTTC,CASSFTGQRPGANVLTF
TRBV6-5,TRBJ2-5,medium-sized,TRBD1,TGTGCCAGCAGCCGACAGGGGCCAGGGGCCCAGTACTTC,CASSRQGPGAQYF
TRBV5-1,TRBJ2-7,medium-sized,TRBD2,TGCGCCAGCAGCTGGCTAGCGGACTACTACGAGCAGTACTTC,CASSWLADYYEQYF
TRBV24-1,TRBJ2-1,medium-sized,-,TGTGCCACCAGTGATTTTGGAGGGAGTTCGTACAATGAGCAGTTCTTC,CATSDFGGSSYNEQFF
TRBV20-1,TRBJ2-3,few,-,TGCAGTGCTTTCCGGGGCGCCGGAGCAGATACGCAGTATTTT,CSAFRGAGADTQYF
TRBV20-1,TRBJ1-1,-,TRBD1,TGCAGTGCTAAGACACTCCCGGGACAGCTGAACACTGAAGCTTTCTTT,CSAKTLPGQLNTEAFF
TRBV4-2,TRBJ2-7,medium-sized,-,TGTGCCAGCAGCGACGTGGCCTGGGACGGCTCCTACGAGCAGTACTTC,CASSDVAWDGSYEQYF
TRBV30,TRBJ2-5,medium-sized,-,TGTGCCTGGAGTGACCAAGAGACCCAGTACTTC,CAWSDQETQYF
TRBV9,TRBJ2-5,few,-,TGTGCCAGCAGCAATACGGGACTGAGAGAGACCCAGTACTTC,CASSNTGLRETQYF
TRBV6-5,TRBJ1-5,medium-sized,TRBD1,TGTGCCAGCAGTTACTCTAAGGGACAGGGCAATCAGCCCCAGCATTTT,CASSYSKGQGNQPQHF
TRBV5-1,TRBJ1-4,few,TRBD1,TGCGCCAGCAGCTTGTTCGGGACAGACGCAACTAATGAAAAACTGTTTTTT,CASSLFGTDATNEKLFF
TRBV2,TRBJ2-7,few,TRBD2,TGTGCCAGCAGAGTAGAGCGGGAGGGACCTTACGAGCAGTACTTC,CASRVEREGPYEQYF
TRBV18,TRBJ2-3,few,TRBD2,TGTGCCAGCTCATCTACTAGCGGGGGTAGCACAGATACGCAGTATTTT,CASSSTSGGSTDTQYF
TRBV12-3/TRBV12-4,TRBJ2-1,medium-sized,-,TGTGCCAGCAGTATCAATGAGCAGTTCTTC,CASSINEQFF
TRBV5-1,TRBJ2-1,-,-,TGCGCCAGCAAAGGCCTGCCCAATGAGCAGTTCTTC,CASKGLPNEQFF
TRBV5-6,TRBJ2-3,medium-sized,-,TGTGCCAGCAGCTTGGCGGGCACAGATACGCAGTATTTT,CASSLAGTDTQYF
TRBV20-1,TRBJ1-1,medium-sized,-,TGCAGTGCTCCTAGGGACCCGAACACTGAAGCTTTCTTT,CSAPRDPNTEAFF
TRBV2,TRBJ1-2,-,-,TGTGCCAGCAGTGGTGAATTATCTAACTATGGCTACACCTTC,CASSGELSNYGYTF
TRBV6-1,TRBJ2-5,medium-sized,TRBD1,TGTGCCAGCAGCGCACAACTAGGGGGCTGGGAGACCCAGTACTTC,CASSAQLGGWETQYF
TRBV9,TRBJ2-2,few,-,TGTGCCAGCAGCGTCACCCCCGGCCCGGGACGGACTACCACCGGGGAGCTGTTTTTT,CASSVTPGPGRTTTGELFF